This is a list of T cell receptor beta chains from one sample in a study of identical twins. MiXCR, run by TCRdb on the 5' RACE reads, gives a single entry per CDR3 protein. The sample includes about 220,000 distinct CDR3 sequences, approximately 6.8% of them seen just once. The same sample was also used in a study of yellow fever vaccine responses in identical twins.

Sequences were obtained from CD8+ T cells sorted from blood. The receptors stem from a woman aged 18-35 years in good health. The conserved cysteine and the conserved F or W are not part of the CDR3 here.

v_gene	CDR3aa
TRBV29-1	SVAGAHQETQY
TRBV2	ATQGPGRLTDTQY
TRBV24-1	ATSDSQTSGSTDTQY
TRBV5-6	ASSSDRGLGETQY
TRBV6-1	ASEDRGKVYNEQF
TRBV7-9	ASSTLQGSGTEVF
TRBV2	ASIERGGRDTQY
TRBV29-1	SVDSRVTDYYGYT
TRBV10-2	ASSDPGGQGFTGELF
TRBV7-9	ASSGTGTSTQDTQY
TRBV2	ASRAGVNEQY
TRBV11-2	ASSFTSASSYNEQF
TRBV25-1	ASSDLAGQYNEQF
TRBV12-3/TRBV12-4	ASSLATIDGYT
TRBV2	ASSEPTGFEKLF
TRBV12-3/TRBV12-4	ASSRPWAGNTEAF
TRBV12-3/TRBV12-4	ASSFAGFLYEQY
TRBV10-3	AITRGDTEAL
TRBV15	ATSRENTGGNTGELF
TRBV9	ASSAPGWGGPNEQF
TRBV20-1	SARDLAGGPGELF
TRBV9	ASSVDGGTTDTQY
TRBV7-7	ASSPGTGVGRELF
TRBV6-1	ASSRRETYEQY
TRBV5-6	ASSMTLAVSSYEQY
TRBV29-1	SVEDWARGSYGYT
TRBV7-9	ASSLAISVTYNEQF
TRBV10-3	AIPGGAGTGELF
TRBV20-1	SARDRGSTYEQY
TRBV11-2	ASSPDGYGYT
TRBV28	ASSFVLAGGPTDTQY
TRBV7-8	ASSLGGTGNNEQF
TRBV7-9	ASSLPTGIRRYGYT
TRBV6-5	ASSYGGLDTGELF
TRBV7-9	ASTAGVWHNEQF
TRBV10-3	AISVAGANTEAF
TRBV7-9	ASWDGKETQY
TRBV7-9	ASSAEGSTGELF
TRBV20-1	SAQRTGVNYGYT
TRBV29-1	SVVEGEAF
TRBV5-5	ASSRDSPTDTQY
TRBV29-1	SAPGGPMNTEAF
TRBV29-1	SGVGGASTEAF
TRBV10-1	ASSESPQDYLF
TRBV10-2	ASGDPGGKGGELF
TRBV3-1	ASSQKTSEYEQF
TRBV29-1	SVVGGTTYEQY
TRBV10-2	ASSESGVQF
TRBV2	ASSRAGGHRETQY
TRBV28	ASSLSQPQH
TRBV12-3/TRBV12-4	ASSSPSHEQF
TRBV5-1	ASSLVAWEEQEYYGYT
TRBV19	ASSIASGWGNNEQF
TRBV6-4	ASSSTGDSYNEQF
TRBV6-1	ASSAQGDYNEQF
TRBV12-3/TRBV12-4	ASSPSDTQY
TRBV4-1	ASSSRAANTGELF